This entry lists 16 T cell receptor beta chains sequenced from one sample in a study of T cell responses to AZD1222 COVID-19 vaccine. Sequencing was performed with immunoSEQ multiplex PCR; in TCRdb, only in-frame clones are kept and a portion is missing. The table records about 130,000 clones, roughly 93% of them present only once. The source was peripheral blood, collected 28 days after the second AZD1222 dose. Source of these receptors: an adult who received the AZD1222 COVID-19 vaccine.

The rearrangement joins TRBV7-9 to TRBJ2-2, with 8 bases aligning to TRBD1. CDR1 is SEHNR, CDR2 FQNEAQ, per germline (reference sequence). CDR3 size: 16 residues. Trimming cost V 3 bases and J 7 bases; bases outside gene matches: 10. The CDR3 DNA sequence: TGTGCCAGCAGCTTCGACGGTCAGGGGGCGGGCGGGGAGCTGTTTTTT. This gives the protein CASSFDGQGAGGELFF.

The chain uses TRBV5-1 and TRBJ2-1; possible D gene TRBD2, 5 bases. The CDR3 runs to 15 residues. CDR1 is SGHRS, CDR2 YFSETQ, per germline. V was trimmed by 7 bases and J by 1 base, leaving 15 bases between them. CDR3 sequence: CASAPSGSSYNEQFF. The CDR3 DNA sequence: TGCGCCAGCGCCCCTAGTGGGAGTTCCTACAATGAGCAGTTCTTC.

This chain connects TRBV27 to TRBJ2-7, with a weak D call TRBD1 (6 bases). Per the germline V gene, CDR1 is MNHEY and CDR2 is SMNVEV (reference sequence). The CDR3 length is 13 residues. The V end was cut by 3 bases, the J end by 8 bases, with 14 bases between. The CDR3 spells CASSFEGWGQQYF. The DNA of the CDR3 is TGTGCCAGCAGTTTTGAGGGGTGGGGGCAGCAGTACTTC.

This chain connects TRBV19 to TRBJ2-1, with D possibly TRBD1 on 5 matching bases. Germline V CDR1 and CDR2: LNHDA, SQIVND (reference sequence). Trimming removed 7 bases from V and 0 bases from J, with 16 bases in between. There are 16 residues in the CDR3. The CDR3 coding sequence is TGTGCCAGTACGAAGGTTGGGGCCCCCTCCTACAATGAGCAGTTCTTC. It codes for CASTKVGAPSYNEQFF.

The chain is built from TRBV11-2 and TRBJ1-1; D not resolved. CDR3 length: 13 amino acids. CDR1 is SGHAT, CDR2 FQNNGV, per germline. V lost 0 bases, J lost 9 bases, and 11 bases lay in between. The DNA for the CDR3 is TGTGCCAGCAGCTTAGAGCCTTCCGGGAAAGCTTTCTTT. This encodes CASSLEPSGKAFF.

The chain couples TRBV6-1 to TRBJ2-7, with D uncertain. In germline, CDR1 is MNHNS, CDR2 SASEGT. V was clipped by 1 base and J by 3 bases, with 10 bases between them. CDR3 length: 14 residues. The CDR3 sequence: CASSEVIGDYEQYF. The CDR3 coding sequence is TGTGCCAGCAGTGAAGTTATCGGAGACTACGAGCAGTACTTC.

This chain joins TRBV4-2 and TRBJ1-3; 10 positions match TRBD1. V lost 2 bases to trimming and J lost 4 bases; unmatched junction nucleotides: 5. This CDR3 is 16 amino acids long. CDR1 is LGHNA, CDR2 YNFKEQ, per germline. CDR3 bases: TGTGCCAGCAGCCAACGGGGACAGGGGTGGGGAAACACCATATATTTT. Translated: CASSQRGQGWGNTIYF.

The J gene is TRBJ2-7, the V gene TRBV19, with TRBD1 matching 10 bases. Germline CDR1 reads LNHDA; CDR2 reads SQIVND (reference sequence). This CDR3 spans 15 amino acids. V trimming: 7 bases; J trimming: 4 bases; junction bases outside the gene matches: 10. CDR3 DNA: TGTGCCAGTACCTCTACCCCGGGACAGGGGTACGAGCAGTACTTC. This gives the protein CASTSTPGQGYEQYF.

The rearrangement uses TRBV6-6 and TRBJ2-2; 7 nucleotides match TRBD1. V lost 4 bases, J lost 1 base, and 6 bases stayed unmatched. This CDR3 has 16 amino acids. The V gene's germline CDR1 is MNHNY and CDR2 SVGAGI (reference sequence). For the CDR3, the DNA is TGTGCCAGCAGTTGGACAGGTTTAGGGAACACCGGGGAGCTGTTTTTT. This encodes CASSWTGLGNTGELFF.

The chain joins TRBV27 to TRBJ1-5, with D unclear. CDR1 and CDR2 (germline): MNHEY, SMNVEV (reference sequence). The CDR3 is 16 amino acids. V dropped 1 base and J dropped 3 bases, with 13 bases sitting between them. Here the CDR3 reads CASSLYGVPPNQPQHF. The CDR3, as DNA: TGTGCCAGCAGTTTATACGGGGTCCCCCCCAATCAGCCCCAGCATTTT.

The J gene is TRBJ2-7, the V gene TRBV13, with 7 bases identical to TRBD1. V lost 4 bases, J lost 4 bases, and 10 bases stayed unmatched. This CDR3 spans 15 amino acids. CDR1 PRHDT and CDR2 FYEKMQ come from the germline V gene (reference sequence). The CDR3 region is CASSSDPGQRYEQYF. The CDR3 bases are TGTGCCAGCAGCTCCGACCCGGGACAGCGATACGAGCAGTACTTC. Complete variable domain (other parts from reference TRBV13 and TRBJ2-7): AAGVIQSPRHLIKEKRETATLKCYPIPRHDTVYWYQQGPGQDPQFLISFYEKMQSDKGSIPDRFSAQQFSDYHSELNMSSLELGDSALYFCASSSDPGQRYEQYFGPGTRLTVT.

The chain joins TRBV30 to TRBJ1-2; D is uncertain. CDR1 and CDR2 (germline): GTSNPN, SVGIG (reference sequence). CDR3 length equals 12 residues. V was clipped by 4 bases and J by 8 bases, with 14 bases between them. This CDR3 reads CAWNRPGTGYTF. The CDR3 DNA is TGTGCCTGGAATCGACCGGGAACGGGCTACACCTTC.

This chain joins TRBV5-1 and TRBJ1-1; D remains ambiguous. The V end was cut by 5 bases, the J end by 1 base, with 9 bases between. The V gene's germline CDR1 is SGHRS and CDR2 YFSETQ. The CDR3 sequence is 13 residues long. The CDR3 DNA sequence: TGCGCCAGCAGGACCGGTGGGAACACTGAAGCTTTCTTT. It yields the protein CASRTGGNTEAFF. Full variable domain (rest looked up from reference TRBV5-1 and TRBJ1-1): KAGVTQTPRYLIKTRGQQVTLSCSPISGHRSVSWYQQTPGQGLQFLFEYFSETQRNKGNFPGRFSGRQFSNSRSEMNVSTLELGDSALYLCASRTGGNTEAFFGQGTRLTVV.

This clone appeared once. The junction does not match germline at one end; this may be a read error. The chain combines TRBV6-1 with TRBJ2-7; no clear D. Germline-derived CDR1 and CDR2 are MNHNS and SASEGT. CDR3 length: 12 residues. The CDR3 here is CASSEVTVLTCF. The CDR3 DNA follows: TGTGCCAGCAGTGAGGTGACGGTTCTTACCTGCTTC.

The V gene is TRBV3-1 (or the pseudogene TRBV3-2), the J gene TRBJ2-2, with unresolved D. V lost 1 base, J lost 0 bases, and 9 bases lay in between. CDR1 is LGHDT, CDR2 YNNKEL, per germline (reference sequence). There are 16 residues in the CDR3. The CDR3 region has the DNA TGTGCCAGCAGCCAAGCAGCAAGGACGAACACCGGGGAGCTGTTTTTT. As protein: CASSQAARTNTGELFF.

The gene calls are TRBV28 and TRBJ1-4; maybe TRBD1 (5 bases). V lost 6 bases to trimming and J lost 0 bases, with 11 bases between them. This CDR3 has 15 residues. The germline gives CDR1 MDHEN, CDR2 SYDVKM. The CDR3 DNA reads TGTGCCAGCAGCATTGGGGCAGCAACTAATGAAAAACTGTTTTTT. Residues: CASSIGAATNEKLFF.